Following are 19 T cell receptor beta chains from one sample sequenced in a study of synovial regulatory T cells in juvenile arthritis (dated by TCRdb to between 2014 and 2016). General findings and caveats noted by the study authors: Compared with other blood Treg cells, blood iaTreg cells had lower TCR diversity, a finding consistent with antigen-driven expansion.

Library method: the immunoSEQ multiplex PCR assay. The table comes from immuneACCESS by way of TCRdb, which keeps in-frame sequences with V and J called. Part of the clones is missing from these tables; in studies checked, under half for an unresolved V gene and the rest for unknown reasons. The sample's clone listing holds 9,700 or so clones. In total, the top ten clones hold approximately 1.5% of the sample. What these receptors recognize is not known. Source material: Treg cells from blood. The intended sense of this specimen's cell subset or site label: HLA-DR+ inflammation-associated blood Treg cells. All receptors come from a donor aged 2-30 years with juvenile idiopathic arthritis.

J is TRBJ1-5 and V is TRBV19; TCRdb calls TRBD1, which cannot be checked without DNA. CDR3 size: 14 residues. The coding DNA is unavailable. CDR1 LNHDA and CDR2 SQIVND come from the germline V gene (reference sequence). The CDR3 is CASSHTGGSQPQHF.

J is TRBJ1-5 and V is TRBV2. The CDR3 is 13 residues long. The record lacks a DNA sequence. Looked up from germline, CDR1 is SNHLY and CDR2 is FYNNEI. The CDR3 loop reads CASRVEGNQPQHF.

V usage is TRBV7-9 and J usage is TRBJ2-3. Per germline, CDR1 SEHNR and CDR2 FQNEAQ (reference sequence). This CDR3 spans 14 amino acids. There is no recorded DNA. CDR3 sequence: CASSPRGKGDTQYF.

The V and J genes are TRBV30 and TRBJ1-1. In germline, CDR1 is GTSNPN, CDR2 SVGIG (reference sequence). CDR3 length: 11 amino acids. No DNA appears here. The CDR3 region is CAWIRNTEAFF.

The chain joins TRBV6-8 to TRBJ2-7; as DNA is missing, the TRBD2 call by TCRdb cannot be tested. The CDR3 consists of 15 residues. No DNA was logged. Germline CDR1 and CDR2: MNHGY and SAAAGT. CDR3: CASRKGTSPSYEQYF.

This chain connects TRBV28 to TRBJ2-4; the TCRdb call, TRBD1, lacks DNA for checking. Germline V CDR1 and CDR2: MDHEN, SYDVKM. This CDR3 is built from 16 residues. Only the protein is on record. CDR3 in amino acids: CASSLPRDNFKNIQYF.

The chain couples TRBV19 to TRBJ1-2; checking the TCRdb D call of TRBD1 is not possible without DNA. Germline V gene sequence: CDR1 LNHDA, CDR2 SQIVND (reference sequence). The CDR3 runs 13 residues. Only the protein sequence is given. The CDR3 loop is CASKDSPNYGYTF.

This chain links TRBV5-6 with TRBJ1-5. CDR1 is SGHDT, CDR2 YYEEEE, per germline. This CDR3 contains 12 residues. The nucleotide record is missing. The CDR3 is CAGSLGGQPQHF.

The chain employs TRBV19 and TRBJ1-2. This CDR3 spans 11 amino acids. No DNA has been recorded. Per the germline V gene, CDR1 is LNHDA and CDR2 is SQIVND (reference sequence). The CDR3 region is CASSTAYGYTF.

The rearrangement joins TRBV30 to TRBJ1-4. Germline V gene sequence: CDR1 GTSNPN, CDR2 SVGIG (reference sequence). This CDR3 spans 13 amino acids. Only the protein is available. The CDR3 spells CAWRGQEIRGLFF.

The rearrangement links TRBV5-1 to TRBJ2-5; TCRdb indicates TRBD2, and absent DNA this call remains unverified. The CDR3 sequence is 15 residues long. Only the protein sequence is given. Germline-derived CDR1 and CDR2 are SGHRS and YFSETQ. This CDR3 reads CASSLGLAIQETQYF.

J is TRBJ2-7 and V is TRBV4-1; TCRdb calls TRBD2, which cannot be checked without DNA. The CDR3 contains 15 residues. Only the protein sequence is given. Germline V CDR1 and CDR2: MGHRA, YSYEKL. This CDR3 is CASSHGTSGPLEQYF.

The chain recombines TRBV18 with TRBJ1-4; TCRdb selects TRBD1, and the lack of DNA leaves this call unchecked. Germline V gives CDR1 KGHSH, CDR2 LQKENI. The CDR3 has 15 residues. No DNA is listed. The CDR3 spells CASRKPGFSNEKLFF.

V and J are TRBV6-1 and TRBJ1-5. The CDR3 is made up of 12 amino acids. There is no recorded DNA. The germline gives CDR1 MNHNS, CDR2 SASEGT. CDR3 in amino acids: CASSPRGQPQHF.

This clone is identified as medium-sized (0.01 to 0.1%) from frequency. CDR3 residues: CASSTLVVRGYTF. This sequence joins TRBV19 and TRBJ1-2. CDR3 length: 13 residues. The coding DNA is unavailable. CDR1 LNHDA and CDR2 SQIVND come from the germline V gene (reference sequence).

The rearrangement joins TRBV7-9 to TRBJ2-5; TCRdb reports TRBD2, a call that lacks DNA to check it against. The CDR3 loop spans 10 amino acids. DNA is not on record. Germline V gene data show CDR1 as SEHNR and CDR2 as FQNEAQ (reference sequence). CDR3: CASSGGTQYF.

This chain connects TRBV30 to TRBJ1-2. This CDR3 spans 13 amino acids. The DNA is not on file. CDR1 is GTSNPN and CDR2 is SVGIG in the germline V gene (reference sequence). The CDR3 loop reads CAWRRPGIYDYTF.

The rearrangement uses TRBV30 and TRBJ1-3; the D call from TCRdb, TRBD1, cannot be confirmed without DNA. The germline CDR1 and CDR2 sequences are GTSNPN and SVGIG (reference sequence). CDR3 length: 13 residues. The protein alone is recorded here. The CDR3 loop reads CAWNWASGNTIYF.

The V gene is TRBV6-5, the J gene TRBJ1-6; checking the TCRdb D call of TRBD1 is not possible without DNA. The CDR3 consists of 14 residues. The DNA is unrecorded. The germline V gene has CDR1 MNHEY and CDR2 SVGAGI. The CDR3: CASSATAYNSPLHF.